Below, one T cell receptor (beta chain) is given with its context. No antigen is known for it. Base qualities are missing; no much larger clone stands one base away. The data were obtained in a study of T cell repertoires in cytomegalovirus infection (dated 2019 in TCRdb). Concerning the study at large: The peptide stimulations were aimed at well-studied HLA-B-restricted epitopes as well as recently identified HLA-C-restricted CMV epitopes, whose presentation resists viral immunomodulation. Donor HLA type was relevant to the analysis, as public TCR beta signatures indicated carriage of CMV infection together with the matching HLA type. The investigation overall reported the following: The ex vivo response was dominated by HLA-C-restricted CMV-specific TCR beta clonotypes, and the single most frequent clonotype in two of eight donors was supplied by these HLA-C-restricted clonotypes. In both this cohort and an independent roughly 400-donor cohort, the cumulative frequency of public TCR beta family members distinguished carriers of CMV infection plus the relevant HLA type.

This sample's treatment or condition label indicates: in vitro stimulation with specific CMV peptide epitopes to enrich CMV-specific T cells. The CDR3 measures 12 amino acids from cysteine to phenylalanine. The CDR3 DNA has 36 bases and is translated from base 1. Trimming takes 5 bases from V and 11 bases from J, and the germline ends sit 15 bases apart. Sequencing was performed on an Illumina HiSeq 1500. Clones were called with MiXCR by TCRdb after fastp trimmed the public reads at Q25, and only in-frame beta chains were retained. Every entry covers one CDR3 protein and lists the most common genes and DNA from its rows. The sample includes 650,000 to 900,000 distinct CDR3 sequences, with almost 30% observed a single time. Over 10% of the sample belongs to the ten largest clones.

This chain is built from TRBV12-3 or TRBV12-4 and TRBJ1-1; a confident D gene designation cannot be given. The origin of this receptor is a human donor in good health (CMV status not recorded). Some clones in this sample may be carry-over from other donors' samples. This sample comprised cultured CD8+ T cells from PBMCs, obtained from culture after CMV antigen stimulation. The CDR3 loop reads CASSPSSVRAFF. Read as DNA, the sequence is TGTGCCAGCAGTCCCAGTTCGGTACGGGCTTTCTTT.